Described below is a single TCR beta chain sequence and its context. Per the authors' pipeline: Amplification with reference gene primers provided the estimates of nucleated cell counts. Using immunoSEQ multiplex PCR, the repertoire was profiled, and TCRdb retains in-frame clones only, with some absent. The D gene and trimming were derived from the DNA, and the V and J assignments and clone size from that table. Here the sample spans 470,000 or so clones, around 89% being singletons. This sample is part of a study of blood T cell repertoires in COVID-19. Study details: PBMCs, B-cell-depleted T cells, or T cells provided the cDNA or gDNA that made up the material.

The CDR3 spans 15 residues. CDR1 WNHNN and CDR2 SYGVQD come from the germline V gene (reference sequence). Between the trimmed V and J ends, which lost 3 bases and 6 bases, there was a span of 15 bases. The chain has TRBV10-1 and TRBJ2-1; D is possibly TRBD1 (5 bases). The sample taken for sequencing was peripheral blood. The sequence derives from a woman aged 25-40 years with acute or convalescent COVID-19. CDR3 sequence reads: CASSEKAGYGNEQFF. CDR3 DNA: TGCGCCAGCAGTGAAAAGGCAGGGTATGGCAATGAGCAGTTCTTC.